The rows below give T cell receptor beta chains drawn from one sample of a study of Ad26.COV2.S vaccination and SARS-CoV-2 variants. Data came from immunoSEQ multiplex PCR; TCRdb stores just in-frame clones and leaves some out. The table has about 350,000 clones, 88% seen once. The sequences come from peripheral blood, collected in a trial of Ad26.COV2.S vaccine versus placebo. These receptor sequences come from a person between 18 and 60 years old who received the Ad26.COV2.S COVID-19 vaccine or a placebo. Both conserved end residues are part of each CDR3. D genes are given only for firm matches. Clone size is not always given. Where it is, it says once, few, many or a class for expanded clones.

clone_size,v_call,d_call,j_call,cdr3_aa,cdr3_nt
.,TRBV28,.,TRBJ1-2,CASSFDRTNGYTF,TGTGCCAGCAGTTTCGACAGAACCAATGGCTACACCTTC
once,TRBV7-2,TRBD2,TRBJ2-7,CASTLGLAYEQYF,TGTGCCAGCACCCTGGGACTAGCCTACGAGCAGTACTTC
.,TRBV6-2/TRBV6-3,.,TRBJ1-3,CASSWGNTIYF,TGTGCCAGCAGTTGGGGGAACACCATATATTTT
.,TRBV2,.,TRBJ2-1,CASSPTGDSYNEQFF,TGTGCCAGCAGTCCGACGGGTGATTCCTACAATGAGCAGTTCTTC
.,TRBV4-3,.,TRBJ2-1,CASSPRDTVGNEQFF,TGCGCCAGCAGCCCCAGGGACACCGTCGGCAATGAGCAGTTCTTC
.,TRBV30,.,TRBJ2-7,CAWSVGVGSYEQYF,TGTGCCTGGAGTGTCGGGGTCGGATCCTACGAGCAGTACTTC
.,TRBV10-3,.,TRBJ2-7,CAIGVDSPRHEQYF,TGTGCCATCGGGGTAGATAGTCCTAGGCACGAGCAGTACTTC
.,TRBV30,.,TRBJ2-7,CAWSGGRGVDEQYF,TGTGCCTGGAGTGGGGGCAGGGGTGTCGACGAGCAGTACTTC
.,TRBV12-3/TRBV12-4,.,TRBJ1-1,CATRDTDEAFF,TGTGCCACCAGGGACACCGACGAAGCTTTCTTT
.,TRBV18,.,TRBJ2-1,CASSPRPTVDEQFF,TGTGCCAGCTCACCACGTCCGACGGTGGATGAGCAGTTCTTC
.,TRBV6-5,TRBD1,TRBJ1-6,CASIRDRGGNSPLHF,TGTGCCAGCATCCGAGACAGGGGAGGTAACTCACCCCTCCACTTT
.,TRBV19,.,TRBJ1-3,CASSIGFSGNTIYF,TGTGCCAGTAGTATAGGCTTCTCTGGAAACACCATATATTTT
.,TRBV3-1/TRBV3-2,.,TRBJ2-7,CASSQRRGTYEQYF,TGTGCCAGCAGCCAACGTAGGGGAACCTACGAGCAGTACTTC
.,TRBV5-1,.,TRBJ1-2,CASSQPGLRDGYTF,TGCGCCAGCAGCCAGCCCGGGTTGAGGGATGGCTACACCTTC
.,TRBV9,.,TRBJ2-1,CASSPRQASSYNEQFF,TGTGCCAGCAGCCCCCGACAGGCGTCTTCCTACAATGAGCAGTTCTTC
.,TRBV27,.,TRBJ1-5,CASSLFGSRLNQPQHF,TGTGCCAGCAGTTTATTCGGCAGCAGGCTTAATCAGCCCCAGCATTTT
.,TRBV9,TRBD1,TRBJ2-1,CASSGPGQGANEQFF,TGTGCCAGCAGCGGACCGGGACAGGGGGCCAATGAGCAGTTCTTC
.,TRBV28,.,TRBJ2-7,CASRRGTPPYEQYF,TGTGCCAGCAGGAGAGGGACTCCACCCTACGAGCAGTACTTC
.,TRBV28,.,TRBJ1-1,CASRVSPGNTEAFF,TGTGCCAGCAGAGTTTCCCCCGGGAACACTGAAGCTTTCTTT
.,TRBV5-4,.,TRBJ1-1,CASSSKRGSTEAFF,TGTGCCAGCAGCTCGAAAAGGGGGAGCACTGAAGCTTTCTTT
once,TRBV19,.,TRBJ1-5,CASSMVGGSQPQHF,TGTGCCAGTAGTATGGTTGGGGGGAGTCAGCCCCAGCATTTT
.,TRBV7-2,.,TRBJ2-1,CASSPRAYNEQFF,TGTGCCAGCAGCCCAAGGGCATACAATGAGCAGTTCTTC
.,TRBV4-2,.,TRBJ1-4,CASSQESGSEKLFF,TGTGCCAGCAGCCAAGAGTCAGGGAGTGAAAAACTGTTTTTT
once,TRBV4-3,.,TRBJ1-1,CASSRETGVPTEAFF,TGCGCCAGCAGCCGAGAGACGGGGGTCCCCACTGAAGCTTTCTTT
.,TRBV19,.,TRBJ2-1,CASRPGVADYNEQFF,TGTGCCAGTAGACCAGGGGTAGCGGATTACAATGAGCAGTTCTTC
.,TRBV3-1/TRBV3-2,.,TRBJ1-1,CASSQERRAAEAFF,TGTGCCAGCAGCCAAGAAAGGCGGGCAGCTGAAGCTTTCTTT
.,TRBV5-6,TRBD2,TRBJ2-7,CASSWSGTSGRTYEQYF,TGTGCCAGCAGCTGGTCCGGGACTAGCGGGAGGACTTACGAGCAGTACTTC
.,TRBV7-2,.,TRBJ1-1,CASSHYLKRGTEAFF,TGTGCCAGCAGCCATTATCTTAAACGAGGCACTGAAGCTTTCTTT
once,TRBV19,.,TRBJ2-3,CASSMKGGLGTDTQYF,TGTGCCAGTAGTATGAAGGGGGGGCTCGGCACAGATACGCAGTATTTT
once,TRBV7-6,.,TRBJ1-5,CASSPLVAGTRQPQHF,TGTGCCAGCAGCCCCCTCGTGGCAGGGACTAGGCAGCCCCAGCATTTT
.,TRBV27,.,TRBJ2-5,CASSLSRGETQYF,TGTGCCAGCAGTTTGAGCAGGGGAGAGACCCAGTACTTC
.,TRBV7-3,.,TRBJ2-1,CASSSTYNEQFF,TGTGCCAGCAGCTCCACCTACAATGAGCAGTTCTTC
.,TRBV5-4,TRBD2,TRBJ2-7,CASSRLAGEGGEQYF,TGTGCCAGCAGCCGTCTAGCGGGAGAGGGGGGCGAGCAGTACTTC
.,TRBV21-1,.,TRBJ1-2,CASLGGKDGYTF,TGTGCCAGCCTAGGAGGGAAGGATGGCTACACCTTC
.,TRBV11-2,.,TRBJ2-2,CASSFLVVGSGELFF,TGTGCCAGCAGCTTTTTAGTCGTTGGCTCCGGGGAGCTGTTTTTT
.,TRBV5-1,.,TRBJ2-3,CASSWGGNTDTQYF,TGCGCCAGCAGCTGGGGCGGGAACACAGATACGCAGTATTTT
.,TRBV7-8,.,TRBJ1-1,CASITQGGAFF,TGTGCCAGCATAACACAGGGAGGAGCTTTCTTT
.,TRBV6-4,.,TRBJ2-6,CASSLQPPGGANVLTF,TGTGCCAGCAGTCTACAACCCCCCGGGGGGGCCAACGTCCTGACTTTC
.,TRBV28,TRBD2,TRBJ2-2,CASSLYGRGWTGELFF,TGTGCCAGCAGTTTATACGGGAGGGGTTGGACCGGGGAGCTGTTTTTT
.,TRBV11-2,TRBD2,TRBJ2-1,CASSLAVGLAGQQFF,TGTGCCAGCAGCTTAGCTGTCGGGCTAGCGGGGCAGCAGTTCTTC
once,TRBV5-6,.,TRBJ2-7,CASSLEGRALSYEQYF,TGTGCCAGCAGCTTGGAGGGTCGGGCGCTTTCCTACGAGCAGTACTTC
.,TRBV5-4,.,TRBJ2-5,CASSFGRANQETQYF,TGTGCCAGCAGCTTCGGCAGGGCCAACCAAGAGACCCAGTACTTC
once,TRBV6-1,.,TRBJ2-2,CASSGPSTRLGGELFF,TGTGCCAGCAGTGGACCGTCGACCAGATTGGGGGGGGAGCTGTTTTTT
.,TRBV4-3,.,TRBJ1-2,CASSQENVGGRVSGYTF,TGCGCCAGCAGCCAAGAAAACGTCGGGGGGCGCGTTTCTGGCTACACCTTC
.,TRBV9,TRBD1,TRBJ1-2,CASSVWQGANGYTF,TGTGCCAGCAGCGTTTGGCAGGGGGCGAATGGCTACACCTTC
once,TRBV11-2,.,TRBJ1-2,CASSLDLVTGRGSHGYTF,TGTGCCAGCAGCTTAGATCTGGTCACAGGGCGAGGCTCCCATGGCTACACCTTC
.,TRBV7-2,TRBD2,TRBJ2-3,CASSLKGSGGRIDTQYF,TGTGCCAGCAGCTTAAAAGGTAGCGGGGGCCGCATAGATACGCAGTATTTT
medium-sized,TRBV6-5,TRBD1,TRBJ1-5,CASQGQGFQPQHF,TGTGCCAGCCAGGGACAGGGGTTTCAGCCCCAGCATTTT
.,TRBV6-5,TRBD2,TRBJ2-1,CASSKPRERDEQFF,TGTGCCAGCAGTAAACCGCGGGAGAGGGATGAGCAGTTCTTC
.,TRBV2,.,TRBJ2-2,CASSPPRQDIGELFF,TGTGCCAGCAGTCCCCCTAGACAAGACATCGGGGAGCTGTTTTTT
.,TRBV30,.,TRBJ2-7,CAWTHPPLLRDYEQYF,TGTGCCTGGACCCACCCGCCCCTATTGCGCGACTACGAGCAGTACTTC
.,TRBV13,TRBD2,TRBJ2-1,CASSLDISGRFFFAINEQFF,TGTGCCAGCAGCCTAGACATTAGCGGGCGATTCTTCTTTGCCATCAATGAGCAGTTCTTC
.,TRBV7-6,TRBD1,TRBJ1-4,CASSLVAGTENEKLFF,TGTGCCAGCAGCTTAGTAGCCGGGACAGAAAATGAAAAACTGTTTTTT
once,TRBV30,.,TRBJ1-6,CAWSPLGRNPPDSPLHF,TGTGCCTGGAGTCCACTTGGGCGGAACCCCCCGGATTCACCCCTCCACTTT
.,TRBV6-5,TRBD1,TRBJ2-1,CASSRRQGTEQFF,TGTGCCAGCAGCCGACGACAGGGTACTGAGCAGTTCTTC
once,TRBV6-5,.,TRBJ1-2,CASRPDLGKGYTF,TGTGCCAGCAGGCCAGATCTGGGAAAAGGCTACACCTTC
.,TRBV6-5,.,TRBJ2-2,CASRPGGRLSGELFF,TGTGCCAGCAGACCAGGTGGACGGCTGAGCGGGGAGCTGTTTTTT